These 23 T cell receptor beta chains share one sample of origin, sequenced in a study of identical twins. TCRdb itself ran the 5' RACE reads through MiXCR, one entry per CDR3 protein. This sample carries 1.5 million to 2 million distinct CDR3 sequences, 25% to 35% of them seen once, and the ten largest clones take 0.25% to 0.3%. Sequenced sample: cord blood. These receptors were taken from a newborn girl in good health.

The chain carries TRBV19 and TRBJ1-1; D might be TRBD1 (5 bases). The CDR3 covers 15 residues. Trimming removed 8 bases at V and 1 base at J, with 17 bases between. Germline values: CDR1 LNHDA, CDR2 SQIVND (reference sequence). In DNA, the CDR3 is TGTGCCAGTGCGGGGCAGCCCGCGGGGAACACTGAAGCTTTCTTT. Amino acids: CASAGQPAGNTEAFF.

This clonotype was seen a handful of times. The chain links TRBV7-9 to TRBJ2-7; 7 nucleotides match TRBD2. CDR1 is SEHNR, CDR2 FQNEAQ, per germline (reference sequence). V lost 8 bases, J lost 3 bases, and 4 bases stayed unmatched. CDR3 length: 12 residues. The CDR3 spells CASGLADYEQYF. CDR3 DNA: TGTGCCAGCGGTCTAGCGGACTACGAGCAGTACTTC.

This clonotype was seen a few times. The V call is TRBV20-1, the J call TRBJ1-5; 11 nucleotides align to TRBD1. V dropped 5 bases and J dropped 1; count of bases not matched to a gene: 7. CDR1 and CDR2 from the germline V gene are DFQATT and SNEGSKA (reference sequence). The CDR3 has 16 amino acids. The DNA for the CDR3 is TGCAGTGCTGCAAGGACAGGGGGCCGGAGCAATCAGCCCCAGCATTTT. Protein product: CSAARTGGRSNQPQHF.

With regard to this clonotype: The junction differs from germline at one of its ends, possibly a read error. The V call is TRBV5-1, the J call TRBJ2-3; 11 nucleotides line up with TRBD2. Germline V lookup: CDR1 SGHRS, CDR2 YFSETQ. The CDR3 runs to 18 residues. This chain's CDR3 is CASSRKATSGTSTDTQYF. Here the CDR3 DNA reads TGCGCCAGCAGTAGGAAGGCGACTAGCGGGACAAGCACAGATACCCAGTATTTT.

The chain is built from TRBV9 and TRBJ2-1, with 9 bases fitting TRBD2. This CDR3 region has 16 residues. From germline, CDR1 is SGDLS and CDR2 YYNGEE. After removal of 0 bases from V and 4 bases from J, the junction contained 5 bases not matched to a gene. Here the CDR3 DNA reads TGTGCCAGCAGCGTAGCTGCGGGGGGGCCGTACAATGAGCAGTTCTTC. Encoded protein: CASSVAAGGPYNEQFF.

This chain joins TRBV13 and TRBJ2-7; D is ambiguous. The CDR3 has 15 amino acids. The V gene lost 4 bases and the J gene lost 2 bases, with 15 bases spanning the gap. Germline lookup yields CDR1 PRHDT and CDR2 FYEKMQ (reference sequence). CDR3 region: CASSSRTDPTYEQYF. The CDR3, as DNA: TGTGCCAGCAGCTCACGGACGGACCCCACCTACGAGCAGTACTTC.

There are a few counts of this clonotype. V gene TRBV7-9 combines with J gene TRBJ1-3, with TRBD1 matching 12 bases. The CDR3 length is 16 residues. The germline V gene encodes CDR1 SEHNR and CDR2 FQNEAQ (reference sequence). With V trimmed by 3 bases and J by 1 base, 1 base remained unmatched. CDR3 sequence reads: CASSLGQGASGNTIYF. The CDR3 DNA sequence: TGTGCCAGCAGCTTGGGACAGGGGGCGTCTGGAAACACCATATATTTT. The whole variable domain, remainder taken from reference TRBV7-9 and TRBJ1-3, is DTGVSQNPRHKITKRGQNVTFRCDPISEHNRLYWYRQTLGQGPEFLTYFQNEAQLEKSRLLSDRFSAERPKGSFSTLEIQRTEQGDSAMYLCASSLGQGASGNTIYFGEGSWLTVV.

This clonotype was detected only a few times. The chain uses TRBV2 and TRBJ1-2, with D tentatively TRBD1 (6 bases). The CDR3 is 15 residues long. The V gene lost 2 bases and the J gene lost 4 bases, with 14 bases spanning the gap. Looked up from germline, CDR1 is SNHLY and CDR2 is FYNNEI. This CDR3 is CASSEILGQIYGYTF. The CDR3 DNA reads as TGTGCCAGCAGTGAAATCCTCGGACAGATCTATGGCTACACCTTC.

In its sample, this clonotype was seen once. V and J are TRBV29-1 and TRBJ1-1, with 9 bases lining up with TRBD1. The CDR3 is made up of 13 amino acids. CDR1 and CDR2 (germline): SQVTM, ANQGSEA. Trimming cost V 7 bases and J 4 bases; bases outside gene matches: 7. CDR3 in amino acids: CSGMGQGSTEAFF. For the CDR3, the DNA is TGCAGCGGTATGGGACAGGGTTCCACTGAAGCTTTCTTT.

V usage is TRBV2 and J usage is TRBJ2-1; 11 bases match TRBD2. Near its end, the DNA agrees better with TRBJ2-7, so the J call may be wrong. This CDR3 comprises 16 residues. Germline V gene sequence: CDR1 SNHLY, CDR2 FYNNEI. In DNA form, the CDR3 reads TGTGCCAGCAGGACATTCCTAGCGGGAGGTTCCTACGAGCAGTACTTC. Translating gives CASRTFLAGGSYEQYF.

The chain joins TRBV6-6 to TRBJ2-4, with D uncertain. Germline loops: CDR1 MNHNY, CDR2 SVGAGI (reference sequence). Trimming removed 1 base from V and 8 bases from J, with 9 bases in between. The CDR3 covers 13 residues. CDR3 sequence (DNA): TGTGCCAGCAGTTACTTGGGTGGCGACATTCAGTACTTC. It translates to CASSYLGGDIQYF.

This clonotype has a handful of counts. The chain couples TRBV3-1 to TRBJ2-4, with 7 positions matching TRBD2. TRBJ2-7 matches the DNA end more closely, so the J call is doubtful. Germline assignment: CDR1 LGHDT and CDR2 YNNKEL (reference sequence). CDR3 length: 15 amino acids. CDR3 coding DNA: TGTGCCAGCAGCCAAGGCGGACTAGTATGGGACGAGCAGTACTTC. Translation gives CASSQGGLVWDEQYF.

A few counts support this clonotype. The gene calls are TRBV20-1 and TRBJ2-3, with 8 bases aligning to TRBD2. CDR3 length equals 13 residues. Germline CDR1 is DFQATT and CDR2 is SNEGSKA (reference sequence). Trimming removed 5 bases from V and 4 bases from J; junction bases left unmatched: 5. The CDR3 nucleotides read TGCAGTGCTGCTAACGGGGGGGCAGATACGCAGTATTTT. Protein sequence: CSAANGGADTQYF.

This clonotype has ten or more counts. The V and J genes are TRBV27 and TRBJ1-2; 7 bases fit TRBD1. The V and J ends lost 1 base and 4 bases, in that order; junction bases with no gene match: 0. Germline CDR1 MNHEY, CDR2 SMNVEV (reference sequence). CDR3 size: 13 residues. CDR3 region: CASSLYRGYGYTF. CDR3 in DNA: TGTGCCAGCAGTTTATACAGGGGCTATGGCTACACCTTC.

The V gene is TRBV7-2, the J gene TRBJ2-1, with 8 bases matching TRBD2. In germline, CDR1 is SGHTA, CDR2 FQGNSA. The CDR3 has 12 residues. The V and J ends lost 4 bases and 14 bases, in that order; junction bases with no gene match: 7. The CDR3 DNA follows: TGTGCCAGCAGCTCAGACGGGACTAGGAAGTTCTTC. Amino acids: CASSSDGTRKFF.

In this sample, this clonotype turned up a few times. CDR3 sequence reads: CASNKLAGGYYEQYF. In DNA, the CDR3 is TGTGCCAGCAACAAACTAGCGGGAGGATACTACGAGCAGTACTTC. The chain has TRBV6-5 and TRBJ2-7; TRBD2 agrees at 12 bases. The CDR3 is 15 amino acids. V was pared by 7 bases and J by 3 bases, with 7 bases of the junction left unmatched. Germline V gene data show CDR1 as MNHEY and CDR2 as SVGAGI.

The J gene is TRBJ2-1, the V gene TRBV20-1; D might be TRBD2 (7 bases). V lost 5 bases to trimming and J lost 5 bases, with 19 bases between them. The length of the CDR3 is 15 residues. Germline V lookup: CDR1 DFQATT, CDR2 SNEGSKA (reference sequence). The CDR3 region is CSAVGPGGSNNEQFF. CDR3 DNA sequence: TGCAGTGCTGTAGGACCGGGGGGCTCGAACAATGAGCAGTTCTTC.

Written as DNA, the CDR3 is TGTGCCAGCAGCCCCTCTTTGCGTGGGAGTCAGCCCCAGCATTTT. Its translation is CASSPSLRGSQPQHF. The chain joins TRBV7-2 to TRBJ1-5; D not certain. CDR3 length: 15 amino acids. The V end was cut by 5 bases, the J end by 6 bases, with 17 bases between. Germline CDR1 reads SGHTA; CDR2 reads FQGNSA.

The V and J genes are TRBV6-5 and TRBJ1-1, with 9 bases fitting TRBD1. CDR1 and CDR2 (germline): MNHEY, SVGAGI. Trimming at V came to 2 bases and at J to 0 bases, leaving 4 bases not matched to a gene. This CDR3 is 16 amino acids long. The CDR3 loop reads CASSYGTGNLNTEAFF. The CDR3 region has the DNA TGTGCCAGCAGTTACGGGACAGGGAATTTGAACACTGAAGCTTTCTTT.

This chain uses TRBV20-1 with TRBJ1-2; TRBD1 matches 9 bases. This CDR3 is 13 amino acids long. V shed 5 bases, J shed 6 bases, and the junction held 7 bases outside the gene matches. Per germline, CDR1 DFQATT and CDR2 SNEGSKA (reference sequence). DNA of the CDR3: TGCAGTGCTCCTATCAACAGGGGGCATGGCTACACCTTC. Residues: CSAPINRGHGYTF.

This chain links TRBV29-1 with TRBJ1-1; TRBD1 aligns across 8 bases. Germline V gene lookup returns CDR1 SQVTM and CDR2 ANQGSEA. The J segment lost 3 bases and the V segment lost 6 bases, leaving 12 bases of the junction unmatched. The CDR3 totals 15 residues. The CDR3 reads CSVERQGRGHTEAFF. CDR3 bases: TGCAGCGTGGAACGACAGGGGCGAGGGCACACTGAAGCTTTCTTT. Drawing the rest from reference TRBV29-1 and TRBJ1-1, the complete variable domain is SAVISQKPSRDICQRGTSLTIQCQVDSQVTMMFWYRQQPGQSLTLIATANQGSEATYESGFVIDKFPISRPNLTFSTLTVSNMSPEDSSIYLCSVERQGRGHTEAFFGQGTRLTVV.

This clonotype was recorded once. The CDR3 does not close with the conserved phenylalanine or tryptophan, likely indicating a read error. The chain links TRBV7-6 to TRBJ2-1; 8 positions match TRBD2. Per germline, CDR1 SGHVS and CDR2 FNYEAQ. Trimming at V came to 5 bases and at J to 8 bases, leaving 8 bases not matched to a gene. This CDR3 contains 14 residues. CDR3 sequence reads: CASSVGTSLHEQFV. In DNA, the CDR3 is TGTGCCAGCAGCGTCGGGACTAGTTTGCATGAGCAGTTCGTC.

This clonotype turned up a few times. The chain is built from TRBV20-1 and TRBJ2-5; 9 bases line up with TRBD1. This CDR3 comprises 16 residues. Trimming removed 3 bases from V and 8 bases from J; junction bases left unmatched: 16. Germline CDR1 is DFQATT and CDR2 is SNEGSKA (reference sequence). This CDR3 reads CSASEIGQGLPGTQYF. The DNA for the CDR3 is TGCAGTGCTAGTGAGATAGGACAGGGGTTACCTGGCACCCAGTACTTC.